What follows are 9 T cell receptor beta chains derived from one specimen sequenced in a study of a mutant IDH1 vaccine in newly diagnosed glioma. The time point: week 23, last vaccination. The study gave 300 ug of mutant IDH1 20-mer peptide per vaccine dose, with topical imiquimod. No antigen has been assigned to these receptors. Produced via immunoSEQ multiplex PCR; TCRdb's table is partial and in-frame only. This table has 50,000 to 60,000 clones, 80% appearing once. Sequencing was performed on PBMCs, taken from a glioma patient whose treatment included an IDH1 peptide vaccine. These receptors all stem from a man between 40 and 49 years old with glioma.

This chain joins TRBV6-6 and TRBJ2-1; 10 positions agree with TRBD2. Per the germline V gene, CDR1 is MNHNY and CDR2 is SVGAGI (reference sequence). The CDR3 runs 16 residues. V was pared by 4 bases and J by 9 bases, with 12 bases of the junction left unmatched. This CDR3 reads CASSLDSGGPGSEQFF. In nucleotides, the CDR3 is TGTGCCAGCAGTTTGGATAGCGGGGGGCCGGGGAGTGAGCAGTTCTTC.

J is TRBJ2-1 and V is TRBV5-1; TRBD1 matches at 9 bases. V was clipped by 4 bases and J by 9 bases; unmatched bases: 20. Germline lookup yields CDR1 SGHRS and CDR2 YFSETQ. The CDR3 covers 18 residues. CDR3 coding DNA: TGCGCCAGCAGCCTTGACCCAACCGGGACAGGGAACGAGGGTGAGCAGTTCTTC. It encodes CASSLDPTGTGNEGEQFF.

The chain combines TRBV6-4 with TRBJ2-3; TRBD1 matches at 7 bases. CDR3 length equals 15 residues. CDR1 is MRHNA, CDR2 SNTAGT, per germline. V trimming: 6 bases; J trimming: 2 bases; junction bases outside the gene matches: 8. CDR3 DNA: TGTGCCAGCAGGATGACAGGGCTCCTCACAGATACGCAGTATTTT. Its translation is CASRMTGLLTDTQYF.

The J gene is TRBJ1-2, the V gene TRBV7-9, with D unresolved. Germline V gene sequence: CDR1 SEHNR, CDR2 FQNEAQ (reference sequence). The CDR3 is made up of 16 amino acids. V was cut by 0 bases and J by 0 bases, with 11 bases left in between. CDR3 residues: CASSLAGAIANYGYTF. CDR3 DNA sequence: TGTGCCAGCAGCTTAGCGGGAGCTATAGCTAACTATGGCTACACCTTC.

CDR3 region: CASSVGGQNEKLFF. The CDR3 DNA is TGTGCCAGCAGCGTGGGAGGACAGAATGAAAAACTGTTTTTT. The genes are TRBV9 and TRBJ1-4; possibly TRBD1 for D (6 bases). The CDR3 covers 14 residues. The ends were cut back, 2 bases at V and 5 bases at J, with 10 bases in the middle. In germline, CDR1 is SGDLS, CDR2 YYNGEE.

The V call is TRBV27, the J call TRBJ1-2, with TRBD1 as a possible D gene (5 bases). This CDR3 spans 14 amino acids. The V end lost 6 bases, the J end lost 6 bases, and 17 bases lay between the germline ends. Germline values: CDR1 MNHEY, CDR2 SMNVEV (reference sequence). CDR3 sequence reads: CASSRGRGGDGYTF. In nucleotides, the CDR3 is TGTGCCAGCAGCCGAGGGCGGGGAGGGGATGGCTACACCTTC.

This chain uses TRBV4-1 with TRBJ1-5; D unclear. This CDR3 has 15 amino acids. The V end lost 3 bases, the J end lost 1 base, and 10 bases lay between the germline ends. Germline CDR1 and CDR2: MGHRA and YSYEKL. The CDR3 nucleotides are TGCGCCAGCAGCCACGACTCAGCGAGCAATCAGCCCCAGCATTTT. Encoded protein: CASSHDSASNQPQHF.

The rearrangement links TRBV6-1 to TRBJ1-1; 7 positions agree with TRBD1. Germline-derived CDR1 and CDR2 are MNHNS and SASEGT. Trimming cost V 5 bases and J 7 bases; bases outside gene matches: 7. The CDR3 consists of 13 residues. CDR3 DNA sequence: TGTGCCAGCAGTCTACCAGGGGGAGTTGAAGCTTTCTTT. This translates into CASSLPGGVEAFF.

The V call is TRBV5-1, the J call TRBJ1-5; a weak D match, TRBD1 (6 bases). CDR1 is SGHRS and CDR2 is YFSETQ in the germline V gene. V dropped 4 bases and J dropped 7 bases, with 15 bases sitting between them. CDR3 length equals 14 residues. Written as DNA, the CDR3 is TGCGCCAGCAGCACGGGACAATTTGGGCAGCCCCAGCATTTT. Protein sequence: CASSTGQFGQPQHF.